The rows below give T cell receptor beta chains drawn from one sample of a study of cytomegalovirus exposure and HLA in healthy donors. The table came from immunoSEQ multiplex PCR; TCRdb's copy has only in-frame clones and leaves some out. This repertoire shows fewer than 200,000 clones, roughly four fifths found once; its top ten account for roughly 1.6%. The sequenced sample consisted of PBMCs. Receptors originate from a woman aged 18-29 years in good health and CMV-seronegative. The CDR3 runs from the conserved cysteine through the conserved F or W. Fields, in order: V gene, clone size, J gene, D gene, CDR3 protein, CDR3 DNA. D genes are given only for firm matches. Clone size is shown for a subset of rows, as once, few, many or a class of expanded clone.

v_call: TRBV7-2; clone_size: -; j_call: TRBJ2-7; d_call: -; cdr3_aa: CASSFGSGYEQYF; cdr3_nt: TGTGCCAGCAGCTTTGGTAGCGGCTACGAGCAGTACTTC
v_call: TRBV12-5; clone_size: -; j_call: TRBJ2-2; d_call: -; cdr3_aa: CASGLVRGGINTGELFF; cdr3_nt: TGTGCTAGTGGTTTGGTACGAGGGGGAATAAACACCGGGGAGCTGTTTTTT
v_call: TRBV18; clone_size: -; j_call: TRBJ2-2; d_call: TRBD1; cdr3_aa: CASSPGRGTAGELFF; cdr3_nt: TGTGCCAGCTCACCGGGCAGGGGGACGGCCGGGGAGCTGTTTTTT
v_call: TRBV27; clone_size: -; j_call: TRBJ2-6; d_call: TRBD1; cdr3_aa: CASSLTGAPGANVLTF; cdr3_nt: TGTGCCAGCAGTTTAACAGGGGCGCCGGGGGCCAACGTCCTGACTTTC
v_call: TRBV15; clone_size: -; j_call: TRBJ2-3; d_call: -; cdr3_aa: CATSSRRGIMREDTQYF; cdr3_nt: TGTGCCACCAGCAGTAGGAGGGGCATTATGAGGGAGGATACGCAGTATTTT
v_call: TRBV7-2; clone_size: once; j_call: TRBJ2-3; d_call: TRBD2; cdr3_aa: CASSLGRAGGPSDTQYF; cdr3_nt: TGTGCCAGCAGCTTAGGCAGAGCGGGAGGGCCCTCAGATACGCAGTATTTT
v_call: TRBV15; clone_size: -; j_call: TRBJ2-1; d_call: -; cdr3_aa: CATRGPYNEQFF; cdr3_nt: TGTGCCACCAGGGGGCCATACAATGAGCAGTTCTTC
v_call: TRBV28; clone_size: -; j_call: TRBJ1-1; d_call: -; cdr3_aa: CASSQDINTEAFF; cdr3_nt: TGTGCCAGCAGTCAAGACATTAACACTGAAGCTTTCTTT
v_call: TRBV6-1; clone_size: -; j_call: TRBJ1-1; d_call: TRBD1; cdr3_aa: CATDRVYGNTEAFF; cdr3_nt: TGTGCCACCGACAGGGTTTACGGGAACACTGAAGCTTTCTTT
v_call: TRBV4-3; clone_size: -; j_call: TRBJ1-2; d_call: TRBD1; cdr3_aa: CASSQNGAGGLRAYGYTF; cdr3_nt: TGCGCCAGCAGCCAAAACGGGGCAGGGGGATTGCGGGCTTATGGCTACACCTTC
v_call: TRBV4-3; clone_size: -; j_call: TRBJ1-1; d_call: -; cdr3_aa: CASSQEHRGWGEAFF; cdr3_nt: TGCGCCAGCAGCCAAGAGCATAGGGGGTGGGGTGAAGCTTTCTTT
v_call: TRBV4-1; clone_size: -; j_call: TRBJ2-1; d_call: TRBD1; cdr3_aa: CASSQDPGQGSREQFF; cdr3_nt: TGCGCCAGCAGCCAAGATCCGGGACAGGGGTCCCGGGAGCAGTTCTTC
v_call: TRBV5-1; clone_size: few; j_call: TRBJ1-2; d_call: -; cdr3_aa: CASSLGQLNYGYTF; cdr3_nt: TGCGCCAGCAGCTTGGGACAGCTTAACTATGGCTACACCTTC
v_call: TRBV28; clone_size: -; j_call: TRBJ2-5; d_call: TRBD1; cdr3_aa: CASSLGTGGWETQYF; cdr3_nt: TGTGCCAGCAGTTTAGGGACAGGGGGCTGGGAGACCCAGTACTTC
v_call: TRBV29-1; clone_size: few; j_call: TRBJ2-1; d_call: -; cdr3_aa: CSVGAPRHNEQFF; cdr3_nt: TGCAGCGTTGGGGCCCCTCGGCACAATGAGCAGTTCTTC
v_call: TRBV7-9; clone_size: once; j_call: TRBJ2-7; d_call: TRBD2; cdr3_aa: CASSLGTRTYEQYF; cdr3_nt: TGTGCCAGCAGCTTAGGGACTAGAACTTACGAGCAGTACTTC
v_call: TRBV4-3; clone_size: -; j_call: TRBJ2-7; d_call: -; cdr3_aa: CASSQDRTYSYEQYF; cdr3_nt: TGCGCCAGCAGCCAAGATAGGACTTATTCCTACGAGCAGTACTTC
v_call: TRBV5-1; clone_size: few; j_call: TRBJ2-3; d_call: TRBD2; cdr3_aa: CASSLGASGSWDTQYF; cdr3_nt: TGCGCCAGCAGCTTGGGAGCTAGCGGGAGTTGGGATACGCAGTATTTT
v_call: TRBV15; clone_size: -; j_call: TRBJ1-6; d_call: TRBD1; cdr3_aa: CATSRVGVGGGGSPLHF; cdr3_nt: TGTGCCACCAGCAGAGTGGGGGTAGGGGGCGGAGGGTCACCCCTCCACTTT
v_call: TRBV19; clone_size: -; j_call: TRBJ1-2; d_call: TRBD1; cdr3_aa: CASSVTGGGVYGYTF; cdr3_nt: TGTGCCAGTAGTGTAACAGGGGGCGGGGTATATGGCTACACCTTC
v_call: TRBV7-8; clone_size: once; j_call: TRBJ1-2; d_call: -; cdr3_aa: CASSLMNFGPGDGYTF; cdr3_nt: TGTGCCAGCAGCTTAATGAACTTCGGACCGGGAGATGGCTACACCTTC
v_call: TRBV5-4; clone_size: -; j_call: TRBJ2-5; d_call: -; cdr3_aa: CASSARARGSQETQYF; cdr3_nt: TGTGCCAGCAGCGCGAGGGCACGGGGAAGCCAAGAGACCCAGTACTTC
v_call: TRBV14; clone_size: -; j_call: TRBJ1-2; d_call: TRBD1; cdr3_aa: CASSQASTGVYGYTF; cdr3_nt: TGTGCCAGCAGCCAAGCGTCAACAGGGGTTTATGGCTACACCTTC
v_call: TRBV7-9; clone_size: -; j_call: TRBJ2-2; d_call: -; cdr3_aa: CASSSLLGTGELFF; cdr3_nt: TGTGCCAGCAGCTCATTACTAGGCACCGGGGAGCTGTTTTTT
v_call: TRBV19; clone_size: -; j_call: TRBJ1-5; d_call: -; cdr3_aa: CASSITEYSNQPQHF; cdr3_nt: TGTGCCAGTAGTATAACCGAGTATAGCAATCAGCCCCAGCATTTT
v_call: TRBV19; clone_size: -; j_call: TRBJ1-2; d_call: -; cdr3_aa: CASTLDSPSNYGYTF; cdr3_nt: TGTGCCAGTACCCTTGACAGCCCTTCGAACTATGGCTACACCTTC
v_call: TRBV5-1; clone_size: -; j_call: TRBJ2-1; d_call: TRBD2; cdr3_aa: CASSYGAGGYNEQFF; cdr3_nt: TGCGCCAGCAGCTACGGGGCGGGGGGCTACAATGAGCAGTTCTTC
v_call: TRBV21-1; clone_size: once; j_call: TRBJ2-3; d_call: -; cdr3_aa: CASSKVHENDPDTQYF; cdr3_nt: TGTGCCAGCAGCAAAGTTCATGAGAATGATCCGGATACGCAGTATTTT
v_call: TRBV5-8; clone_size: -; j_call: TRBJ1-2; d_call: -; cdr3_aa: CANSSHRNEALIGYGYTF; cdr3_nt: TGTGCAAACAGCTCTCATAGGAATGAGGCCCTCATCGGTTATGGCTACACCTTC
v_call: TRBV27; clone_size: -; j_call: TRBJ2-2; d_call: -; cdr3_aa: CASRRITGELFF; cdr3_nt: TGTGCCAGCAGGAGGATCACCGGGGAGCTGTTTTTT
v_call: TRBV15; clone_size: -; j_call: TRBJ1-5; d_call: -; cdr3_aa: CATSSHGKLVNQPQHF; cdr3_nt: TGTGCCACCAGCAGTCACGGCAAACTAGTCAATCAGCCCCAGCATTTT
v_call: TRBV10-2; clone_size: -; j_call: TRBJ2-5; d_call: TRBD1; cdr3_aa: CASTGGGGWETQYF; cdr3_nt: TGCGCTTCGACAGGGGGCGGGGGATGGGAGACCCAGTACTTC
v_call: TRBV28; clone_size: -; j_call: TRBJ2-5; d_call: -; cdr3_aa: CASSSAGTGEETQYF; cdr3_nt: TGTGCCAGCAGTTCCGCCGGGACGGGGGAGGAGACCCAGTACTTC
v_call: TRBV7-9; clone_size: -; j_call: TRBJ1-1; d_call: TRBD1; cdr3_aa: CASSLAGQGLTSREAFF; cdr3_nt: TGTGCCAGCAGCTTAGCGGGACAGGGGTTGACGAGCCGTGAAGCTTTCTTT
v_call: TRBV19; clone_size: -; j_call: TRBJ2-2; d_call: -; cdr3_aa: CASSMRWSNTGELFF; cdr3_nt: TGTGCCAGTAGTATGCGTTGGTCGAACACCGGGGAGCTGTTTTTT
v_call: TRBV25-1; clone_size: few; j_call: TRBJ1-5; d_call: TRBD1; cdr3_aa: CASSRDSENQPQHF; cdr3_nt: TGTGCCAGCAGTCGGGACAGCGAGAATCAGCCCCAGCATTTT
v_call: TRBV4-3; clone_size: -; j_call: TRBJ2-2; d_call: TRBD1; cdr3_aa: CASSQGSSGTGSAGELFF; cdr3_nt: TGCGCCAGCAGCCAAGGGTCATCCGGGACAGGGTCGGCCGGGGAGCTGTTTTTT
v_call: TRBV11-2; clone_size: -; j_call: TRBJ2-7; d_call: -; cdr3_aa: CASSPQPQATYEQYF; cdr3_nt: TGTGCCAGCAGTCCCCAGCCCCAGGCAACTTACGAGCAGTACTTC
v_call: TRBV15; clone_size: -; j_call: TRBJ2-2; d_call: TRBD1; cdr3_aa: CATSRGQGANRELFF; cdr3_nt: TGTGCCACCAGCAGAGGTCAGGGGGCGAACAGGGAGCTGTTTTTT
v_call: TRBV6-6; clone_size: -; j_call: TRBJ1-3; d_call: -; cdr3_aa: CAAQDTGNTIYF; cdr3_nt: TGTGCCGCACAGGATACTGGAAACACCATATATTTT
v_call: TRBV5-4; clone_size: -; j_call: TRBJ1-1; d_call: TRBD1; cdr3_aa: CASSLVDRGEAFF; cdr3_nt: TGTGCCAGCAGCTTGGTCGACAGGGGGGAAGCTTTCTTT
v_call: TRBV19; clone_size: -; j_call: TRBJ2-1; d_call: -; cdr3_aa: CASSIGTPLQHEQFF; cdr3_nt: TGTGCCAGTAGTATTGGGACACCCCTACAGCATGAGCAGTTCTTC
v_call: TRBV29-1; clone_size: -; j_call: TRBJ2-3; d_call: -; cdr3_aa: CSVGAGIHTDTQYF; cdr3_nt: TGCAGCGTTGGCGCGGGTATACACACAGATACGCAGTATTTT
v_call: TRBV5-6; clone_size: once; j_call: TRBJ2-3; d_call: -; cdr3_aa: CASSPMAGSPDTQYF; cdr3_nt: TGTGCCAGCAGCCCGATGGCGGGTAGTCCAGATACGCAGTATTTT
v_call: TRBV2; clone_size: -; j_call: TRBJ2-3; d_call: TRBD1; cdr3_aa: CASRSDRGRPDTQYF; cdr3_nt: TGTGCCAGCAGATCGGACAGGGGGCGCCCAGATACGCAGTATTTT
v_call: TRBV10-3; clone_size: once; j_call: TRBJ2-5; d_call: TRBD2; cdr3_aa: CAITATPGLAGEETQYF; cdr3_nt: TGTGCCATCACGGCGACGCCGGGGCTAGCGGGCGAAGAGACCCAGTACTTC
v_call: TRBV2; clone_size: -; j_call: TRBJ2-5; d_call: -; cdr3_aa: CASRNPGDPSETQYF; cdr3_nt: TGTGCCAGCAGAAACCCAGGGGATCCCTCGGAGACCCAGTACTTC
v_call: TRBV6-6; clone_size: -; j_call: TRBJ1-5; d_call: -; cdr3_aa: CASSPKDAGTGQPQHF; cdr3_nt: TGTGCCAGCAGCCCTAAGGACGCGGGGACGGGACAGCCCCAGCATTTT
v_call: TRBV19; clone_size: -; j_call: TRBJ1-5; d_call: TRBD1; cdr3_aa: CASSWGQGYQPQHF; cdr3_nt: TGTGCCAGTAGTTGGGGACAGGGCTATCAGCCCCAGCATTTT
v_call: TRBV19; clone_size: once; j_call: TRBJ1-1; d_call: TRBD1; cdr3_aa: CASSLRQGGLNTEAFF; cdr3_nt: TGTGCCAGTAGTTTGAGACAGGGGGGATTGAACACTGAAGCTTTCTTT
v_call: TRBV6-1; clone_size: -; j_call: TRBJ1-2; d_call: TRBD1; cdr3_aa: CASSDRGRGYGYTF; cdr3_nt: TGTGCCAGCAGCGACAGGGGGCGCGGCTATGGCTACACCTTC
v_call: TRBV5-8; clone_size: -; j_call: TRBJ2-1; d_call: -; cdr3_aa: CASSFQIERASLYNEQFF; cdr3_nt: TGTGCCAGCAGCTTTCAGATAGAGCGGGCGTCACTCTACAATGAGCAGTTCTTC
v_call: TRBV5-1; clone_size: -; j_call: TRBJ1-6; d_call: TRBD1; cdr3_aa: CASSRNLRGLDSPLHF; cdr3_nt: TGCGCCAGCAGTCGCAATCTCAGGGGGCTAGATTCACCCCTCCACTTT